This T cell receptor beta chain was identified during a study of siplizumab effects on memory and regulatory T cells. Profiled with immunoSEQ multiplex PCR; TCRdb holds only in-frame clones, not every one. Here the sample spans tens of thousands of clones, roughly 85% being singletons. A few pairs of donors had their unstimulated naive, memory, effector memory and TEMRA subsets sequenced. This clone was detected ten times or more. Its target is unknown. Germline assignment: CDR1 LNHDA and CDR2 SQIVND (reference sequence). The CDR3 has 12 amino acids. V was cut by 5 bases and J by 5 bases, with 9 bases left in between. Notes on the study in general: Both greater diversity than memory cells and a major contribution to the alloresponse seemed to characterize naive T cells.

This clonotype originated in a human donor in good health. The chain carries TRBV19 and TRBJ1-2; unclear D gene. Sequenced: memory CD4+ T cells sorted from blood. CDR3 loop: CASSLGRYGYTF. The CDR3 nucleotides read TGTGCCAGTAGTCTAGGAAGATATGGCTACACCTTC. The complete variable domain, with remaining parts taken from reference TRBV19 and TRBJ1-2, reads DGGITQSPKYLFRKEGQNVTLSCEQNLNHDAMYWYRQDPGQGLRLIYYSQIVNDFQKGDIAEGYSVSREKKESFPLTVTSAQKNPTAFYLCASSLGRYGYTFGSGTRLTVV.